A single sample is the source of the 15 T cell receptor beta chains below, sequenced in a study of beta chain features in type 1 diabetes. Study-wide points: Significant though moderate, a shortening of TCRB CDR3s appeared in all four CD4+ subsets of Type 1 diabetes patients.

Antigen specificity for these receptors is unknown. Investigators reverse transcribed all isolated RNA, so they sequenced expressed TCRB transcripts. Assay used: immunoSEQ multiplex PCR; TCRdb lists only in-frame clones, some missing. The sample holds approximately 260,000 clones, roughly 25% seen once. Sequences were obtained from naive CD4+ T cells from blood. These receptors originate from a young woman with type 1 diabetes.

The V gene is TRBV11-2, the J gene TRBJ2-5, with TRBD1 as a possible D gene (6 bases). Trimming shortened V by 4 bases and J by 2 bases, and 8 bases separated the two germline ends. CDR1 and CDR2 (germline): SGHAT, FQNNGV. The CDR3 length is 13 residues. CDR3 coding DNA: TGTGCCAGCAGCTCCGGGACACAAGAGACCCAGTACTTC. It codes for CASSSGTQETQYF.

This chain connects TRBV29-1 to TRBJ1-1; no reliable D call. The germline CDR1 and CDR2 sequences are SQVTM and ANQGSEA. The CDR3 totals 15 residues. Trimming left V 1 base short and J 0 bases short, with 12 bases between. The CDR3, as DNA: TGCAGCGTTGAAGGCAGGCTGATTATGAACACTGAAGCTTTCTTT. Encoded protein: CSVEGRLIMNTEAFF.

This clone was seen a single time. The chain has TRBV25-1 and TRBJ2-1, with 7 nucleotides matching TRBD2. V was pared by 8 bases and J by 13 bases, with 14 bases of the junction left unmatched. This CDR3 has 13 amino acids. The germline V gene encodes CDR1 MGHDK and CDR2 SYGVNS. The CDR3, as DNA: TGTGCCAGCGGCGAACCTGGGACTACTAAACAGTTCTTC. It yields the protein CASGEPGTTKQFF.

CDR3 sequence (DNA): TGTGCCAGCAGCAAGAGGGCAGGGGATCAGCCCCAGCATTTT. This sequence encodes CASSKRAGDQPQHF. The rearrangement links TRBV21-1 to TRBJ1-5; the table assigns TRBD1, which was not confirmed against the DNA. TRBV21-1 is a listed pseudogene. The CDR3 runs 14 residues.

This clone was picked up one time. This sequence joins TRBV30 and TRBJ1-2; D ambiguous. Per the germline V gene, CDR1 is GTSNPN and CDR2 is SVGIG (reference sequence). With 4 bases removed from V and 1 base from J, the gap between germline ends came to 7 bases. The CDR3 extends over 12 amino acids. The CDR3 sequence is CAWTIFNYGYTF. The CDR3 DNA follows: TGTGCCTGGACTATATTTAACTATGGCTACACCTTC.

This chain connects TRBV29-1 to TRBJ2-3; 11 bases agree with TRBD2. The CDR3 covers 16 residues. Germline assignment: CDR1 SQVTM and CDR2 ANQGSEA. Germline trimming cut 2 bases from V and 1 base from J; bases unmatched to any gene: 5. CDR3 sequence reads: CSVETGTSGGTDTQYF. In DNA form, the CDR3 reads TGCAGCGTTGAAACCGGGACTAGCGGAGGCACAGATACGCAGTATTTT.

The V and J genes are TRBV6-5 and TRBJ2-7; 9 nucleotides agree with TRBD1. The germline V gene encodes CDR1 MNHEY and CDR2 SVGAGI. Trimming at V came to 4 bases and at J to 6 bases, leaving 10 bases not matched to a gene. The CDR3 runs 15 residues. The CDR3 region has the DNA TGTGCCAGCAGTTCGGGACAGGGTCCTTTGGGCGAGCAGTACTTC. It yields the protein CASSSGQGPLGEQYF.

This clone was detected a few times. The chain employs TRBV9 and TRBJ2-1; D not certain. The V gene lost 3 bases and the J gene lost 1 base, with 11 bases spanning the gap. Germline lookup yields CDR1 SGDLS and CDR2 YYNGEE. The length of the CDR3 is 15 residues. Written as DNA, the CDR3 is TGTGCCAGCAGCGACTCGGGTGGTTCCTACAATGAGCAGTTCTTC. Protein: CASSDSGGSYNEQFF.

The gene calls are TRBV2 and TRBJ1-2; D uncertain. V was clipped by 3 bases and J by 8 bases, with 16 bases between them. CDR1 and CDR2 (germline): SNHLY, FYNNEI. This CDR3 is 14 amino acids long. CDR3 in DNA: TGTGCCAGCAGTGAGCCAGGCCCCGGAGGGGGCTACACCTTC. It codes for CASSEPGPGGGYTF.

The V gene is TRBV19, the J gene TRBJ2-7, with TRBD2 matching 9 bases. CDR1 is LNHDA and CDR2 is SQIVND in the germline V gene (reference sequence). The CDR3 length is 15 residues. V was pared by 6 bases and J by 2 bases, with 8 bases of the junction left unmatched. Here the CDR3 DNA reads TGTGCCAGTAGCTATGACGCGGGGGGGACCTACGAGCAGTACTTC. It specifies CASSYDAGGTYEQYF.

Notes on this clone: Germline is not matched at one junction end, which may reflect a read error. The rearrangement joins TRBV20-1 to TRBJ2-3; unclear D gene. From germline, CDR1 is DFQATT and CDR2 SNEGSKA (reference sequence). The CDR3 has 11 amino acids. CDR3 DNA: TGCAGTGCTAGCCCTGAAAGACTGCAAAATTTT. It encodes CSASPERLQNF.

The chain is built from TRBV11-2 and TRBJ2-1; D is unclear. CDR3 length: 16 residues. V dropped 3 bases and J dropped 0 bases, with 12 bases sitting between them. Germline CDR1 and CDR2: SGHAT and FQNNGV. The CDR3 protein is CASSFFLESSYNEQFF. The CDR3 DNA reads TGTGCCAGCAGCTTCTTTCTGGAGAGCTCCTACAATGAGCAGTTCTTC.

The chain joins TRBV7-9 to TRBJ2-3, with 9 bases lining up with TRBD2. CDR1 is SEHNR, CDR2 FQNEAQ, per germline (reference sequence). With V trimmed by 7 bases and J by 2 bases, 10 bases remained unmatched. This CDR3 is built from 16 residues. CDR3 bases: TGTGCCAGCATCCTGGCGGGAGGGCCAGACACAGATACGCAGTATTTT. It yields the protein CASILAGGPDTDTQYF.

The DNA for the CDR3 is TGTGCCTGGAGTATAGAGTCCGGGTCATATACGCAGTATTTT. Translation: CAWSIESGSYTQYF. This chain connects TRBV30 to TRBJ2-3; D ambiguous. The V end lost 2 bases, the J end lost 7 bases, and 16 bases lay between the germline ends. The length of the CDR3 is 14 residues. Germline CDR1 and CDR2: GTSNPN and SVGIG (reference sequence).

This clone was found a few times. The chain combines TRBV29-1 with TRBJ2-7, with 10 bases that match TRBD2. Germline CDR1 reads SQVTM; CDR2 reads ANQGSEA. V trimming: 5 bases; J trimming: 6 bases; junction bases outside the gene matches: 7. This CDR3 is built from 13 residues. CDR3 region: CSVQREGLSEQYF. CDR3 DNA sequence: TGCAGCGTTCAGCGGGAGGGCCTCTCCGAGCAGTACTTC.